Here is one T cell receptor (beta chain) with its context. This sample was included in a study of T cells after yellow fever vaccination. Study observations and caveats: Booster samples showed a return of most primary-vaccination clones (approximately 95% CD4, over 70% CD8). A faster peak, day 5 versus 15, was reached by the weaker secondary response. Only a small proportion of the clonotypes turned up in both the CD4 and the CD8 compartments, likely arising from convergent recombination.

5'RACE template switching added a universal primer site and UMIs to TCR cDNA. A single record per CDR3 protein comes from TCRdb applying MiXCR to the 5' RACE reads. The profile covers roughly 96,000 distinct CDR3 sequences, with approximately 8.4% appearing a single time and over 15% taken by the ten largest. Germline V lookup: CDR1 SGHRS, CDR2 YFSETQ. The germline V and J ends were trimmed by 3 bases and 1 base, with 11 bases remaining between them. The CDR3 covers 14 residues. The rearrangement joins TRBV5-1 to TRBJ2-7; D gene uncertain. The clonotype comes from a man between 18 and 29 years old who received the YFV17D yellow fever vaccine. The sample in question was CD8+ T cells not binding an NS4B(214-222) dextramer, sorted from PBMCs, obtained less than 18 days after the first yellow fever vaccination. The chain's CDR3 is CASSSSGSSYEQYF. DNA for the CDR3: TGCGCCAGCAGCTCCTCCGGGTCTTCCTACGAGCAGTACTTC.